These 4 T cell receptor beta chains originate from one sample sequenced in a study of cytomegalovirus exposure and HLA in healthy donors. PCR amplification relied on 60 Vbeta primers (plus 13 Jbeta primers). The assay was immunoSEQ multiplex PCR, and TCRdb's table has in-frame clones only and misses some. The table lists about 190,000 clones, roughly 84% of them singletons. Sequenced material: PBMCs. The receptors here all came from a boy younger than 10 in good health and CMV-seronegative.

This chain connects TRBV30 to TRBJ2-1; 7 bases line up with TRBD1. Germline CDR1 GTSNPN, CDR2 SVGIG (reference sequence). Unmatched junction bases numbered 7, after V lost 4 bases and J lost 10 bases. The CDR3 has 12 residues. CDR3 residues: CAWKGAAKEQFF. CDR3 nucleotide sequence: TGTGCCTGGAAGGGGGCGGCGAAGGAGCAGTTCTTC. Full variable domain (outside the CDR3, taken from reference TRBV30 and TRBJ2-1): SQTIHQWPATLVQPVGSPLSLECTVEGTSNPNLYWYRQAAGRGLQLLFYSVGIGQISSEVPQNLSASRPQDRQFILSSKKLLLSDSGFYLCAWKGAAKEQFFGPGTRLTVL.

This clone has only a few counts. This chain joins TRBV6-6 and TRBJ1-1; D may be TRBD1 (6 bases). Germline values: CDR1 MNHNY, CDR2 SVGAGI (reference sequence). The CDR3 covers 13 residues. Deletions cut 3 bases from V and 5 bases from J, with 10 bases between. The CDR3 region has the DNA TGTGCCAGCAGTTATTCGCAGGGGACTGAAGCTTTCTTT. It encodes CASSYSQGTEAFF.

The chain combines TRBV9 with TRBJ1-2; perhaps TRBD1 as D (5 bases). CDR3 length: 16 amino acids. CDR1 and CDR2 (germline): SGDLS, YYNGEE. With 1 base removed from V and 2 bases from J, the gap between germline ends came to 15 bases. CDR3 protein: CASSVFPRGENYGYTF. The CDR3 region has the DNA TGTGCCAGCAGCGTATTCCCCCGGGGGGAGAACTATGGCTACACCTTC.

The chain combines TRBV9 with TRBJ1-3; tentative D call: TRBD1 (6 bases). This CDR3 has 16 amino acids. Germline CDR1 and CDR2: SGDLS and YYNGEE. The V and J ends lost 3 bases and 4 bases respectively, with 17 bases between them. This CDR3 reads CASSAGGGGPGNTIYF. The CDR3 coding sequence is TGTGCCAGCAGCGCGGGAGGAGGGGGGCCAGGAAACACCATATATTTT.